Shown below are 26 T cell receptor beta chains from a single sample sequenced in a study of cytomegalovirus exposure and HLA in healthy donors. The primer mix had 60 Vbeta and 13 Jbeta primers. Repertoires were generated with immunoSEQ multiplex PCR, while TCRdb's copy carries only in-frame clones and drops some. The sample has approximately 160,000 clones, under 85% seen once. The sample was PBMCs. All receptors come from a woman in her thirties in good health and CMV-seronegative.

The CDR3 DNA sequence: TGTGCCAGCAGTTTAGGGACAGGAATTAACACAGATACGCAGTATTTT. Translating it yields CASSLGTGINTDTQYF. The V gene is TRBV27, the J gene TRBJ2-3; 8 nucleotides line up with TRBD1. Germline assignment: CDR1 MNHEY and CDR2 SMNVEV (reference sequence). The CDR3 contains 16 residues. V trimming: 2 bases; J trimming: 2 bases; junction bases outside the gene matches: 6.

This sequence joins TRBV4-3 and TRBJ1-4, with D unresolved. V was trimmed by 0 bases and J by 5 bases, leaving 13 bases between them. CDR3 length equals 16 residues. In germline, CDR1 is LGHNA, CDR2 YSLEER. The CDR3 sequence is CASSQDRAGLNEKLFF. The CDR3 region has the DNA TGCGCCAGCAGCCAAGATCGGGCCGGACTGAATGAAAAACTGTTTTTT.

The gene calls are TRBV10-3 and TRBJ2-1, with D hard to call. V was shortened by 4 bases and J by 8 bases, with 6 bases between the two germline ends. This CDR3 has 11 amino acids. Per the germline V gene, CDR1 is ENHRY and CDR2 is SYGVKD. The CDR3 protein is CAISGHYEQFF. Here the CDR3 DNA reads TGTGCCATCAGTGGTCACTATGAGCAGTTCTTC.

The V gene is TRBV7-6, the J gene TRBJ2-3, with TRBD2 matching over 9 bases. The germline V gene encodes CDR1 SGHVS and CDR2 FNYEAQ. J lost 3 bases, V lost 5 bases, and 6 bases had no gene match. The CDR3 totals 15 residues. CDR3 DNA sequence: TGTGCCAGCAGCACTAGCGGGCTCAAGACAGATACGCAGTATTTT. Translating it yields CASSTSGLKTDTQYF.

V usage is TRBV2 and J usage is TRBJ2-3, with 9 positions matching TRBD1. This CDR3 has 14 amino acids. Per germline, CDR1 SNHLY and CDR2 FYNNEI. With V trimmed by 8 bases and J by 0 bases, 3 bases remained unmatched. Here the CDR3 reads CASGTGRSTDTQYF. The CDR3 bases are TGTGCCAGCGGGACAGGGCGAAGCACAGATACGCAGTATTTT.

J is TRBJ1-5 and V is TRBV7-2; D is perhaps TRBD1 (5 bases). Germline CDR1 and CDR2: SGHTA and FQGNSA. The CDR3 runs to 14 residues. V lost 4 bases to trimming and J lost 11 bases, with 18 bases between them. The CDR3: CASSSDLMAGAQHF. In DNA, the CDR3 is TGTGCCAGCAGCTCGGACCTCATGGCGGGGGCCCAGCATTTT.

This CDR3 is CASSPSGGTGELFF. As DNA, the CDR3 is TGTGCCAGCAGCCCGTCGGGAGGCACCGGGGAGCTGTTTTTT. The genes are TRBV7-8 and TRBJ2-2; 7 positions match TRBD2. This CDR3 spans 14 amino acids. J gave up 4 bases and V 5 bases, and 4 bases lay outside the gene matches. Germline-derived CDR1 and CDR2 are SGHVS and FQNEAQ.

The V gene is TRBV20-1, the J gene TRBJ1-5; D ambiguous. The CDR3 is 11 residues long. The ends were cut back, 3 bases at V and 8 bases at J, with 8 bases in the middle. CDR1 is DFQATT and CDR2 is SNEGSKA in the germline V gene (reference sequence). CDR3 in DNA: TGCAGTGCTAGTGGGGAGGAGCCCCAGCATTTT. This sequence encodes CSASGEEPQHF.

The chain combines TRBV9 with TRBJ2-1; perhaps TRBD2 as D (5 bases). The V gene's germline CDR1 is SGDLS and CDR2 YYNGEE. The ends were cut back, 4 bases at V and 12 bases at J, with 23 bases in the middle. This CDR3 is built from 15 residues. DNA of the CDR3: TGTGCCAGCAGCCCACTAGGGCTAGCAGATAAAACGCAGTTCTTC. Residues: CASSPLGLADKTQFF. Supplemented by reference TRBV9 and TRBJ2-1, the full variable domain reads DSGVTQTPKHLITATGQRVTLRCSPRSGDLSVYWYQQSLDQGLQFLIQYYNGEERAKGNILERFSAQQFPDLHSELNLSSLELGDSALYFCASSPLGLADKTQFFGPGTRLTVL.

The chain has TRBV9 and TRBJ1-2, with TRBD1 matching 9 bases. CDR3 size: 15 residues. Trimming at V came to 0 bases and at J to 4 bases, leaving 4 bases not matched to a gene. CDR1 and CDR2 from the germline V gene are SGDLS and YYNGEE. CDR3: CASSVGGTGTYGYTF. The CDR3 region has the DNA TGTGCCAGCAGCGTAGGAGGGACAGGGACCTATGGCTACACCTTC.

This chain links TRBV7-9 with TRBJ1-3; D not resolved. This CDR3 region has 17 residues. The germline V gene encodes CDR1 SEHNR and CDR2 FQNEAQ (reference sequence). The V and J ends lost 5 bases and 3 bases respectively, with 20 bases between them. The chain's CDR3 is CASSPPGATSFGNTIYF. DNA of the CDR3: TGTGCCAGCAGCCCCCCGGGTGCTACCAGTTTTGGAAACACCATATATTTT. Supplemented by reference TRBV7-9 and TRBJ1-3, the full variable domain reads DTGVSQNPRHKITKRGQNVTFRCDPISEHNRLYWYRQTLGQGPEFLTYFQNEAQLEKSRLLSDRFSAERPKGSFSTLEIQRTEQGDSAMYLCASSPPGATSFGNTIYFGEGSWLTVV.

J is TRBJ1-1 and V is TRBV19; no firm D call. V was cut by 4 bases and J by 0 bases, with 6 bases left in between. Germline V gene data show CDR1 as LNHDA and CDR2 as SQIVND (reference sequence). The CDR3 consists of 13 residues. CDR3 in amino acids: CASSNYMNTEAFF. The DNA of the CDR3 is TGTGCCAGTAGTAACTACATGAACACTGAAGCTTTCTTT.

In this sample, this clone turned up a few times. CDR3 in DNA: TGTGCCAGCAGCTTCAATGCAGACTGGGCAGATACGCAGTATTTT. This sequence encodes CASSFNADWADTQYF. This chain links TRBV7-3 with TRBJ2-3, with no clear D. CDR1 SGHTA and CDR2 FQGTGA come from the germline V gene. Trimming cost V 3 bases and J 4 bases, with 14 bases left between them. The CDR3 has 15 amino acids. Variable domain in full (rest from reference TRBV7-3 and TRBJ2-3): GAGVSQTPSNKVTEKGKYVELRCDPISGHTALYWYRQSLGQGPEFLIYFQGTGAADDSGLPNDRFFAVRPEGSVSTLKIQRTERGDSAVYLCASSFNADWADTQYFGPGTRLTVL.

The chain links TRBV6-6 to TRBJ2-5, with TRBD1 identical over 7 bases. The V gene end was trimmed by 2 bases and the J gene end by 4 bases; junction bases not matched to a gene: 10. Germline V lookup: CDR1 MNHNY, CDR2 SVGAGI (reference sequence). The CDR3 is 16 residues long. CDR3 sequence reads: CASSYRGQTGLETQYF. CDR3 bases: TGTGCCAGCAGTTACCGTGGACAGACAGGGTTAGAGACCCAGTACTTC.

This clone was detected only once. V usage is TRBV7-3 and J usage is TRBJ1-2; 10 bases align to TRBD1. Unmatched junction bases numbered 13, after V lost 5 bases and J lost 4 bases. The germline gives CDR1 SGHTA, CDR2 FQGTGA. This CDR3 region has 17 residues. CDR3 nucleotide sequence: TGTGCCAGCAGCCCGACCGGATCGGGACAGGGGCTCTATGGCTACACCTTC. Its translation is CASSPTGSGQGLYGYTF.

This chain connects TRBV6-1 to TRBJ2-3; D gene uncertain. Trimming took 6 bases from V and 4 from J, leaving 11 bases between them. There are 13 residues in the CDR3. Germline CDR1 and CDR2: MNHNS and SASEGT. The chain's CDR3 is CASRLAPADTQYF. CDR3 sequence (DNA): TGTGCCAGCAGGTTAGCCCCCGCAGATACGCAGTATTTT.

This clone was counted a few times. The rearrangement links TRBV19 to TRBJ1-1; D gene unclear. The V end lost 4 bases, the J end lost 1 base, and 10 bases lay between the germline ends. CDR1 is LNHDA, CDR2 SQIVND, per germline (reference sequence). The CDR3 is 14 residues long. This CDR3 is CASSTLNANTEAFF. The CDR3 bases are TGTGCCAGTAGTACCCTAAACGCGAACACTGAAGCTTTCTTT.

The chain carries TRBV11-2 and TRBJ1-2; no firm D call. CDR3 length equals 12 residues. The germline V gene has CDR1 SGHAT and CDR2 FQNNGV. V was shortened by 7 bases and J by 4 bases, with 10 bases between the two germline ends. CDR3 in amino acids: CASTPGGYGYTF. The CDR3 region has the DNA TGTGCCAGCACCCCCGGCGGCTATGGCTACACCTTC.

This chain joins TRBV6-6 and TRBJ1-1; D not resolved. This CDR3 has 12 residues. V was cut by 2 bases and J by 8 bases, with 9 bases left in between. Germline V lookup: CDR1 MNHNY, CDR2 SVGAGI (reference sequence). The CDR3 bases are TGTGCCAGCAGTTACGTTTTTAAAGAAGCTTTCTTT. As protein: CASSYVFKEAFF.

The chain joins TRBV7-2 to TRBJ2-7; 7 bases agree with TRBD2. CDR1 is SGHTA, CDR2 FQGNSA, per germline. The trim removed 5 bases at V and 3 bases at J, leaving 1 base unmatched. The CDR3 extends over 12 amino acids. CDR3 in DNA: TGTGCCAGCAGCCGGACTAGCTACGAGCAGTACTTC. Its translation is CASSRTSYEQYF. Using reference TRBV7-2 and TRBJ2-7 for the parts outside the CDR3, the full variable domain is GAGVSQSPSNKVTEKGKDVELRCDPISGHTALYWYRQSLGQGLEFLIYFQGNSAPDKSGLPSDRFSAERTGGSVSTLTIQRTQQEDSAVYLCASSRTSYEQYFGPGTRLTVT.

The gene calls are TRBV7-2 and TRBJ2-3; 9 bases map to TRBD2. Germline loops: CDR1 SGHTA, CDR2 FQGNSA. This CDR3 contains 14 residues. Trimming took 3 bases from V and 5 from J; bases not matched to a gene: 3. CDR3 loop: CASSFGGRVDTQYF. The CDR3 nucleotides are TGTGCCAGCAGCTTTGGCGGGAGGGTAGATACGCAGTATTTT.

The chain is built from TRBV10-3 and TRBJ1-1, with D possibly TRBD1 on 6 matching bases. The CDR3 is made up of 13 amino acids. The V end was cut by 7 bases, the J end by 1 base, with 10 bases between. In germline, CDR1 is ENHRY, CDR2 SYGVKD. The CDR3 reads CAINRDGNTEAFF. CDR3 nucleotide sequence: TGTGCCATCAACAGGGACGGGAACACTGAAGCTTTCTTT.

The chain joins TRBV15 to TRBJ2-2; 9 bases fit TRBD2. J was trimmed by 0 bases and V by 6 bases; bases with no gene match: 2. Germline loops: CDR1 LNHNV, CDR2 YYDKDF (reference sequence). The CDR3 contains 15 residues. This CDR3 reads CATSRTSANTGELFF. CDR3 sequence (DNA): TGTGCCACCAGTCGGACTAGCGCGAACACCGGGGAGCTGTTTTTT.

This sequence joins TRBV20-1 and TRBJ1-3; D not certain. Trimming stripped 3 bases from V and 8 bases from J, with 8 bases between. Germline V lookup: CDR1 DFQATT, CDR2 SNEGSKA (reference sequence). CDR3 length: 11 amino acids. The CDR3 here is CSASSGDTIYF. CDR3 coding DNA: TGCAGTGCTAGTTCGGGAGACACCATATATTTT.

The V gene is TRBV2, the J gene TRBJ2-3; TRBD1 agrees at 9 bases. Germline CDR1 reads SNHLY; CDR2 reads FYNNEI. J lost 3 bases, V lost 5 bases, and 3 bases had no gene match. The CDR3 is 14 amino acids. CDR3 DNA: TGTGCCAGCAGTAGACAGGGGGGGACAGATACGCAGTATTTT. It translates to CASSRQGGTDTQYF.

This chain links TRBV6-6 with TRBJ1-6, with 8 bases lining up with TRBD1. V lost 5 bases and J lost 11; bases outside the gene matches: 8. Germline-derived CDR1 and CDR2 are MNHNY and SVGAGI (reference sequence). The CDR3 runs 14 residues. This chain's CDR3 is CASSLAGQGAPLHF. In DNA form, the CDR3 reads TGTGCCAGCAGTCTCGCTGGACAGGGAGCACCCCTCCACTTT.